This TCR beta chain emerged from a study of blood T cells in healthy people across ages. V was pared by 6 bases and J by 3 bases, with 9 bases of the junction left unmatched. CDR3 length equals 14 residues. Germline lookup yields CDR1 DFQATT and CDR2 SNEGSKA (reference sequence). Investigators took approximately 10 milliliters of peripheral blood from every donor. This clonotype was picked up a small number of times. It was with a sample-barcoded 5' primer and a J-beta primer mix that a second PCR of about 6 to 12 cycles was run. Every sample gave at least 3 million paired-end reads containing CDR3. TCRdb analysed the 5' RACE reads with MiXCR anew, one entry per CDR3 protein. Of hundreds of thousands of distinct CDR3 sequences listed, around 62% are singletons.

The chain carries TRBV20-1 and TRBJ2-3; TRBD2 matches 7 bases. The receptor's source is a man younger than 45 in good health. Sequenced: blood. The CDR3 protein is CSAGPAGRTDTQYF. The DNA for the CDR3 is TGCAGTGCCGGACCAGCGGGGAGAACAGATACGCAGTATTTT.